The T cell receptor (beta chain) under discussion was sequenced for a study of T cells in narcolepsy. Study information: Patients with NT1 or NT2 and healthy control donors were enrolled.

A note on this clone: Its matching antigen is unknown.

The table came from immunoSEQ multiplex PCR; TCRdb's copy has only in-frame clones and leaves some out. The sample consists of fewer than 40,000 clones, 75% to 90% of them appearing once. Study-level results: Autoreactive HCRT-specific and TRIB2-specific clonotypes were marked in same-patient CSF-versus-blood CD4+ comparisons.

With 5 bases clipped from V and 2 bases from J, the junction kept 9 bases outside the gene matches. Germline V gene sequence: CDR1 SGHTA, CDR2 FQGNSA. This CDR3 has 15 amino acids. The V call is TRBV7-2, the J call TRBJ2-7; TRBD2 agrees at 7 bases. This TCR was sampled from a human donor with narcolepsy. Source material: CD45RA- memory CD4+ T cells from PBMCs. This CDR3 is CASSPGMSGTYEQYF. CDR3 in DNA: TGTGCCAGCAGCCCCGGTATGAGCGGGACCTACGAGCAGTACTTC.